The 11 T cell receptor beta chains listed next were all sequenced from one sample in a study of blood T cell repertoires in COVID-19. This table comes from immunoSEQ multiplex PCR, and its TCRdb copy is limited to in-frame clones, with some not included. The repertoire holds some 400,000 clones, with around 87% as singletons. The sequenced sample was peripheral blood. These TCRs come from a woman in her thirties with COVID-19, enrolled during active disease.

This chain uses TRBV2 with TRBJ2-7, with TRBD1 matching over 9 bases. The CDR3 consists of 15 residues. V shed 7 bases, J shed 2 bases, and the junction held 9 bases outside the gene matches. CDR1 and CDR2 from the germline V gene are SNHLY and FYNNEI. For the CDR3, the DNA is TGTGCCAGCACGGGGACAGGGAGTCTTCCCTACGAGCAGTACTTC. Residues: CASTGTGSLPYEQYF.

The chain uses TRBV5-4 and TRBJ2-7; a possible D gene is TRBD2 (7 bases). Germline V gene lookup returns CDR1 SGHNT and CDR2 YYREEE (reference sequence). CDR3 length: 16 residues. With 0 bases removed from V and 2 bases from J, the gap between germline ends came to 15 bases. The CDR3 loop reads CASSLGGASGTYEQYF. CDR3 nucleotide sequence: TGTGCCAGCAGCTTGGGGGGGGCTAGCGGTACCTACGAGCAGTACTTC.

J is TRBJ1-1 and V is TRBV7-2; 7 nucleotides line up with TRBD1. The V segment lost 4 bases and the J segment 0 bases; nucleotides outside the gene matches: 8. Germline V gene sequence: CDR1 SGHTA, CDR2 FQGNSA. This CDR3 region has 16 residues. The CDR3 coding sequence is TGTGCCAGCAGCTCTACCGGAGGGGGCTTGAACACTGAAGCTTTCTTT. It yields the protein CASSSTGGGLNTEAFF.

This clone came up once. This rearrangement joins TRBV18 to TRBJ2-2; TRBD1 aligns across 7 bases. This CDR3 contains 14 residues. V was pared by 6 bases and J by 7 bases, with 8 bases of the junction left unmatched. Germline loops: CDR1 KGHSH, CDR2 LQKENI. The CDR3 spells CASSPGQDGGELFF. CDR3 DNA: TGTGCCAGCTCCCCCGGACAGGATGGCGGGGAGCTGTTTTTT. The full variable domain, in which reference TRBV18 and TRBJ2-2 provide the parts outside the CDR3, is NAGVMQNPRHLVRRRGQEARLRCSPMKGHSHVYWYRQLPEEGLKFMVYLQKENIIDESGMPKERFSAEFPKEGPSILRIQQVVRGDSAAYFCASSPGQDGGELFFGEGSRLTVL.

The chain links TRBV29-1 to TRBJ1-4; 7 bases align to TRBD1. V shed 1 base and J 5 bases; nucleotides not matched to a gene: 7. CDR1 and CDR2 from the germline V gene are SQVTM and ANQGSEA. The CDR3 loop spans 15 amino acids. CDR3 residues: CSVEAPGTVNEKLFF. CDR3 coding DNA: TGCAGCGTTGAAGCACCCGGGACAGTCAATGAAAAACTGTTTTTT.

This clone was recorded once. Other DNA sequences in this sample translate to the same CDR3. CDR3 amino acids: CASSLGQGPDTQYF. Here the CDR3 DNA reads TGCGCCAGCAGCTTGGGGCAGGGGCCAGATACGCAGTATTTT. The genes are TRBV5-1 and TRBJ2-3; tentative D call: TRBD1 (6 bases). Germline CDR1 reads SGHRS; CDR2 reads YFSETQ. Trimming cost V 0 bases and J 4 bases, with 9 bases left between them. The CDR3 contains 14 residues.

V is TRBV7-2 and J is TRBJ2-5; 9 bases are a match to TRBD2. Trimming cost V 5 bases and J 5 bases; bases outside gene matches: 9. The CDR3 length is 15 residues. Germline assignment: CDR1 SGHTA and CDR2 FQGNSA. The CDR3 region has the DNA TGTGCCAGCAGCGTACCGTCTGGACTAGCGGAGACCCAGTACTTC. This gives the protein CASSVPSGLAETQYF. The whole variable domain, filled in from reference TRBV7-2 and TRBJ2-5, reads GAGVSQSPSNKVTEKGKDVELRCDPISGHTALYWYRQSLGQGLEFLIYFQGNSAPDKSGLPSDRFSAERTGGSVSTLTIQRTQQEDSAVYLCASSVPSGLAETQYFGPGTRLLVL.

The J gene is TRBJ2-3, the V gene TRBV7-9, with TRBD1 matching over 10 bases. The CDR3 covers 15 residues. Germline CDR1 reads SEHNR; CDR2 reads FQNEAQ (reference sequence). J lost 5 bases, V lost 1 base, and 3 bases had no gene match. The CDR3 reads CASSLGTGGLDTQYF. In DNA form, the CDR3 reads TGTGCCAGCAGCTTAGGGACAGGGGGTTTAGATACGCAGTATTTT.

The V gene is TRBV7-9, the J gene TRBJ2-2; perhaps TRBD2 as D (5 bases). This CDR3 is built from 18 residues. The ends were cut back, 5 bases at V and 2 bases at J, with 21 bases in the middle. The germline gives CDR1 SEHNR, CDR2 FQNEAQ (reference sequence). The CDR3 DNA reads TGTGCCAGCAGCCAGGCGGGCTACCCGGAAATTAACACCGGGGAGCTGTTTTTT. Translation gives CASSQAGYPEINTGELFF.

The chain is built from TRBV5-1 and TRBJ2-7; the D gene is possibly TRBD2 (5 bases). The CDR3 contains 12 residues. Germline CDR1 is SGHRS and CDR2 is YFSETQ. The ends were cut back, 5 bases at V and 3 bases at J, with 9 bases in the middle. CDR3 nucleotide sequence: TGCGCCAGCAGGAGGGAGCACTACGAGCAGTACTTC. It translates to CASRREHYEQYF.

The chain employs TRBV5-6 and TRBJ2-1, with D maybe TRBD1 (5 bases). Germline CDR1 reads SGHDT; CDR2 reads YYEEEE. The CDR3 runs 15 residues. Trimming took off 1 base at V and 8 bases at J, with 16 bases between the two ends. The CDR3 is CASSLTDSFWDEQFF. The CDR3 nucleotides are TGTGCCAGCAGCTTGACTGACAGTTTTTGGGATGAGCAGTTCTTC.